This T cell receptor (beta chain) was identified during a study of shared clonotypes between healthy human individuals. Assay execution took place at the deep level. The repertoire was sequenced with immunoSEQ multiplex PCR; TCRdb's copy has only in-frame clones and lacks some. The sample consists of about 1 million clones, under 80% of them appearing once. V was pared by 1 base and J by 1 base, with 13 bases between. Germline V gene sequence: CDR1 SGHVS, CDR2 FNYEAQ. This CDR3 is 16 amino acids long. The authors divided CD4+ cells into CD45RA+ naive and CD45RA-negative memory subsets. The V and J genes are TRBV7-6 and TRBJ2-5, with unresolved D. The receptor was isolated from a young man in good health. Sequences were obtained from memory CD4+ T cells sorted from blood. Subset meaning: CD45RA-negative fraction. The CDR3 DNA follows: TGTGCCAGCAGCTTAGGGGCAGGAGCTGCCCAAGAGACCCAGTACTTC. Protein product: CASSLGAGAAQETQYF.